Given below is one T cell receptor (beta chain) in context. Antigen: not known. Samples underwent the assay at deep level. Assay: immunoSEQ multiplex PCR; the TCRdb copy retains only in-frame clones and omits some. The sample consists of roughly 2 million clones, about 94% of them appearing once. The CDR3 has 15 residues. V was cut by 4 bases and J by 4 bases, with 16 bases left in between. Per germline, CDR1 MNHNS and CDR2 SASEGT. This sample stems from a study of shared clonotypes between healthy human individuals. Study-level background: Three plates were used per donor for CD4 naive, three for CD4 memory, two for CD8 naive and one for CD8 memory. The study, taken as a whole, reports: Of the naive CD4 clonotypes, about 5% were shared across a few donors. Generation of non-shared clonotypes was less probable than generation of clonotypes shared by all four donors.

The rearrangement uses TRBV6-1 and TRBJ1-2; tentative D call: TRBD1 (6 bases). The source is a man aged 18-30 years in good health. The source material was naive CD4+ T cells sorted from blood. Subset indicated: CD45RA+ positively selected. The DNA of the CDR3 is TGTGCCAGCAGTGCCAGGACAGCTTCTAGCTATGGCTACACCTTC. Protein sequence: CASSARTASSYGYTF.